This T cell receptor beta chain originates from a study of blood T cell repertoires in COVID-19. Across the whole study: Both acute and convalescent COVID-19 samples were obtained from the United States, Italy and Spain.

Germline CDR1 and CDR2: LNHDA and SQIVND (reference sequence). Trimming cost V 6 bases and J 13 bases, with 22 bases left between them. CDR3 length: 15 residues. Cohorts were determined from participant-reported clinical history. For recovered donors of Cohort 3, there were two negative PCRs, clearance, or symptom resolution. Only in-frame clones appear in the TCRdb table, and some are missing; sequencing was by immunoSEQ multiplex PCR. The data show 360,000 or so clones, over 75% seen once. This receptor was taken from a woman between 25 and 40 years old who had recovered from COVID-19. Sequencing was performed on PBMCs or T cells enriched from blood (not recorded which). The gene calls are TRBV19 and TRBJ1-6; tentatively, D is TRBD1 (6 bases). The CDR3, as DNA: TGTGCCAGTAGCCCCCGGCGAGGGGGTCTGACTCCCCTCCACTTT. Amino acid sequence: CASSPRRGGLTPLHF.